The 27 T cell receptor beta chains given below trace back to one sample, sequenced in a study of monozygotic twins with inflammatory bowel disease (dated 2019 in TCRdb). Library preparation was by 5' RACE. TCRdb shows the sequencer as Illumina HiSeq 2500. Reprocessed by TCRdb, the reads give a single entry per CDR3 protein sequence, without DNA. This sample's table has entries for 310,000 or so distinct CDR3 sequences. Roughly 2% of the sample is in the top ten clones. The sequenced sample consisted of blood. These receptors all stem from a human donor with ulcerative colitis or Crohn's disease, or a healthy co-twin of an affected twin (not recorded which).

This rearrangement joins TRBV14 to TRBJ2-6; TCRdb's D call, TRBD2, is unchecked because there is no DNA. This CDR3 has 12 amino acids. Germline V CDR1 and CDR2: SGHDN, FVKESK. CDR3 region: CASSPSSDVLTF.

The V gene is TRBV20-1, the J gene TRBJ2-5; TCRdb selects TRBD2, and the lack of DNA leaves this call unchecked. Germline loops: CDR1 DFQATT, CDR2 SNEGSKA (reference sequence). This CDR3 is 15 amino acids long. Here the CDR3 reads CSASSTRTYLETQYF.

The V and J genes are TRBV5-4 and TRBJ2-1; TCRdb outputs TRBD2, but without DNA this stays unchecked. The CDR3 extends over 16 amino acids. Germline V CDR1 and CDR2: SGHNT, YYREEE (reference sequence). The CDR3 loop is CASSTGPTSGYNEQFF.

The rearrangement uses TRBV5-6 and TRBJ1-3. This CDR3 is 13 amino acids long. CDR1 is SGHDT, CDR2 YYEEEE, per germline. The CDR3 reads CASSFSGSNTIYF.

The chain has TRBV14 and TRBJ1-2; TCRdb gives TRBD1 as the D gene, but with no DNA this cannot be confirmed. This CDR3 is 14 amino acids long. Germline CDR1 is SGHDN and CDR2 is FVKESK. The chain's CDR3 is CASSQFDRNYGYTF.

This chain joins TRBV7-8 and TRBJ2-7; TCRdb returns TRBD2, unconfirmable since there is no DNA. This CDR3 comprises 16 residues. The germline CDR1 and CDR2 sequences are SGHVS and FQNEAQ. The chain's CDR3 is CASSLMGLELRNEQYF.

The chain links TRBV29-1 to TRBJ2-3. The germline V gene has CDR1 SQVTM and CDR2 ANQGSEA. The CDR3 covers 15 residues. This CDR3 reads CSVEGGQLLTDTQYF.

This chain joins TRBV29-1 and TRBJ1-1; TCRdb reports TRBD1, a call that lacks DNA to check it against. Germline lookup yields CDR1 SQVTM and CDR2 ANQGSEA. The CDR3 sequence is 15 residues long. The CDR3 here is CRAIKRGRSDTEAFF. Full variable domain (outside the CDR3, taken from reference TRBV29-1 and TRBJ1-1): SAVISQKPSRDICQRGTSLTIQCQVDSQVTMMFWYRQQPGQSLTLIATANQGSEATYESGFVIDKFPISRPNLTFSTLTVSNMSPEDSSIYLCRAIKRGRSDTEAFFGQGTRLTVV.

This chain uses TRBV12-3 or TRBV12-4 with TRBJ2-7; the TCRdb call, TRBD1, lacks DNA for checking. The CDR3 sequence is 14 residues long. This CDR3 reads CASSLAGGRNEQYF.

The gene calls are TRBV5-1 and TRBJ2-5; the D call of TRBD2 rests on TCRdb alone, since no DNA is present to check it. The germline V gene encodes CDR1 SGHRS and CDR2 YFSETQ. The CDR3 is 14 residues long. The CDR3 is CASSIPRGPKTQYF. The full variable domain, with the rest looked up from reference TRBV5-1 and TRBJ2-5, is KAGVTQTPRYLIKTRGQQVTLSCSPISGHRSVSWYQQTPGQGLQFLFEYFSETQRNKGNFPGRFSGRQFSNSRSEMNVSTLELGDSALYLCASSIPRGPKTQYFGPGTRLLVL.

The V gene is TRBV5-1, the J gene TRBJ2-1. The CDR3 covers 16 residues. Per germline, CDR1 SGHRS and CDR2 YFSETQ. CDR3 loop: CASSSGAGPPYNEQFF.

The chain couples TRBV7-9 to TRBJ1-2. Germline V lookup: CDR1 SEHNR, CDR2 FQNEAQ (reference sequence). The CDR3 consists of 13 residues. This CDR3 reads CASSLVGDGLNTF.

The chain links TRBV20-1 to TRBJ2-7; TCRdb proposes TRBD1, but this gene call is untestable without DNA. Looked up from germline, CDR1 is DFQATT and CDR2 is SNEGSKA (reference sequence). There are 15 residues in the CDR3. The CDR3 spells CSASAWTGPSYEQYF.

The chain employs TRBV20-1 and TRBJ1-5. Looked up from germline, CDR1 is DFQATT and CDR2 is SNEGSKA (reference sequence). The CDR3 has 15 amino acids. CDR3 amino acids: CSALRGSGPNQPQHF.

The CDR3 protein is CASSLVESREAFF. The chain employs TRBV5-1 and TRBJ1-1. CDR1 is SGHRS, CDR2 YFSETQ, per germline. The CDR3 contains 13 residues. Full variable domain (outside the CDR3, taken from reference TRBV5-1 and TRBJ1-1): KAGVTQTPRYLIKTRGQQVTLSCSPISGHRSVSWYQQTPGQGLQFLFEYFSETQRNKGNFPGRFSGRQFSNSRSEMNVSTLELGDSALYLCASSLVESREAFFGQGTRLTVV.

V is TRBV29-1 and J is TRBJ1-3; no DNA is available, so the TRBD1 call from TCRdb remains unchecked. The CDR3 sequence is 13 residues long. Germline V gives CDR1 SQVTM, CDR2 ANQGSEA. CDR3 sequence: CSGVDRPAGTIYF.

The gene calls are TRBV5-1 and TRBJ2-3; no DNA is available, so the TRBD2 call from TCRdb remains unchecked. Germline values: CDR1 SGHRS, CDR2 YFSETQ. CDR3 size: 14 residues. CDR3 sequence reads: CASSLDGGPRTQYF.

V gene TRBV5-6 combines with J gene TRBJ1-3; TCRdb's D call of TRBD1 is untestable without DNA. The CDR3 extends over 15 amino acids. The germline gives CDR1 SGHDT, CDR2 YYEEEE. The CDR3 here is CASSPDWDSGNTIYF. The whole variable domain, filled in from reference TRBV5-6 and TRBJ1-3, reads DAGVTQSPTHLIKTRGQQVTLRCSPKSGHDTVSWYQQALGQGPQFIFQYYEEEERQRGNFPDRFSGHQFPNYSSELNVNALLLGDSALYLCASSPDWDSGNTIYFGEGSWLTVV.

The chain has TRBV5-1 and TRBJ1-6; TCRdb returns TRBD1, unconfirmable since there is no DNA. The germline V gene encodes CDR1 SGHRS and CDR2 YFSETQ. This CDR3 is built from 15 residues. The CDR3 region is CASSFGDRDNSPLHF.

The chain has TRBV7-9 and TRBJ2-7; TCRdb selects TRBD2, and the lack of DNA leaves this call unchecked. CDR1 and CDR2 from the germline V gene are SEHNR and FQNEAQ (reference sequence). This CDR3 is built from 16 residues. CDR3: CASSSRRGTTYYEQYF.

This chain links TRBV28 with TRBJ2-7. Germline V gene sequence: CDR1 MDHEN, CDR2 SYDVKM. The CDR3 totals 15 residues. The CDR3 here is CASSFWLGSSYEQYF.

The chain joins TRBV4-3 to TRBJ1-1. This CDR3 is built from 14 residues. CDR1 and CDR2 (germline): LGHNA, YSLEER. Here the CDR3 reads CASSQRETNTEAFF.

V and J are TRBV6-5 and TRBJ2-4; TCRdb's D call of TRBD1 is untestable without DNA. This CDR3 is 14 amino acids long. Germline V gene sequence: CDR1 MNHEY, CDR2 SVGAGI. The CDR3 loop reads CASSYDIKGGGQYF.

The V gene is TRBV5-1, the J gene TRBJ2-3. CDR1 is SGHRS, CDR2 YFSETQ, per germline. The CDR3 contains 14 residues. The CDR3 reads CASSDLQGSDTQYF.

The V and J genes are TRBV5-5 and TRBJ1-2. There are 12 residues in the CDR3. Per germline, CDR1 SGHKS and CDR2 YYEKEE (reference sequence). The CDR3 protein is CASSRAGYGYTF.

The V and J genes are TRBV5-1 and TRBJ2-7; no DNA is available, so the TRBD2 call from TCRdb remains unchecked. The length of the CDR3 is 13 residues. Germline CDR1 SGHRS, CDR2 YFSETQ. CDR3 sequence: CASSPAGVYEQYF. The full variable domain, in which reference TRBV5-1 and TRBJ2-7 provide the parts outside the CDR3, is KAGVTQTPRYLIKTRGQQVTLSCSPISGHRSVSWYQQTPGQGLQFLFEYFSETQRNKGNFPGRFSGRQFSNSRSEMNVSTLELGDSALYLCASSPAGVYEQYFGPGTRLTVT.

V usage is TRBV12-3 or TRBV12-4 and J usage is TRBJ1-2; TCRdb's assignment of TRBD1 cannot be checked, as there is no DNA. The CDR3 loop spans 15 amino acids. This CDR3 reads CASSLTTGAGYGYTF.